Presented here are 18 T cell receptor beta chains from one specimen sequenced in a study of blood T cells in healthy people across ages. The second PCR ran roughly 6 to 11 cycles with a sample-barcoded 5' primer and J-beta primers. One entry per CDR3 protein results from TCRdb running MiXCR on the 5' RACE reads. The sample has about 670,000 distinct CDR3 sequences, over 40% seen once; the top ten hold roughly 13%. The sample taken for sequencing was blood. These receptors were taken from a woman older than 75 in good health.

To note about this clonotype: Sequence at one end of the junction differs from germline and may be a read error. The chain couples TRBV5-5 to TRBJ2-1; 11 bases are a match to TRBD2. This CDR3 spans 17 amino acids. Per germline, CDR1 SGHKS and CDR2 YYEKEE (reference sequence). In DNA, the CDR3 is TGTGCCGGCAGCTTGGCCGCGACTAGCGGGATCTACAATGAGCAGTTCTTC. This sequence encodes CAGSLAATSGIYNEQFF.

This chain connects TRBV7-9 to TRBJ2-5; D is possibly TRBD1 (6 bases). V was cut by 4 bases and J by 11 bases, with 26 bases left in between. The germline gives CDR1 SEHNR, CDR2 FQNEAQ (reference sequence). The CDR3 totals 16 residues. CDR3 loop: CASSSYTGRSYNEQYF. CDR3 in DNA: TGTGCCAGCAGCTCGTATACAGGGCGCTCCTACAATGAGCAGTACTTC. Full variable domain (outside the CDR3, taken from reference TRBV7-9 and TRBJ2-5): DTGVSQNPRHKITKRGQNVTFRCDPISEHNRLYWYRQTLGQGPEFLTYFQNEAQLEKSRLLSDRFSAERPKGSFSTLEIQRTEQGDSAMYLCASSSYTGRSYNEQYFGPGTRLLVL.

This clonotype appeared once. A much larger clonotype is one base distant, so this may be a read error. The rearrangement links TRBV20-1 to TRBJ2-5, with a weak D call TRBD1 (6 bases). The CDR3 spans 14 residues. Per germline, CDR1 DFQATT and CDR2 SNEGSKA (reference sequence). V lost 1 base and J lost 1, with 10 bases in between. CDR3 in DNA: TGCAGTGCTAGAGTTCCAGGGGCCCAAGAGACCCAGTACTTC. Its protein product is CSARVPGAQETQYF.

The count of this clonotype is one. The V and J genes are TRBV15 and TRBJ2-5; 11 bases map to TRBD2. Germline CDR1 LNHNV, CDR2 YYDKDF (reference sequence). The CDR3 spans 17 residues. V gave up 1 base and J gave up 0 bases; unmatched junction bases: 4. CDR3 sequence: CATSRGGTSGNQETQYF. As DNA, the CDR3 is TGTGCCACCAGCAGAGGGGGGACTAGCGGAAACCAAGAGACCCAGTACTTC.

The gene calls are TRBV7-9 and TRBJ2-2; D call uncertain. V lost 3 bases and J 7 bases, leaving 15 bases between the germline ends. The germline V gene has CDR1 SEHNR and CDR2 FQNEAQ (reference sequence). The length of the CDR3 is 15 residues. CDR3: CASSLGGPRGGELFF. CDR3 coding DNA: TGTGCCAGCAGCTTGGGCGGACCGAGAGGCGGGGAGCTGTTTTTT.

Turning to this clonotype: The junction departs from the called germline gene at one end, perhaps through a read error. DNA for the CDR3: TGTGCCAGCAGGCACGGAGCCAGTATTAACACTGGAGCTTTCTTT. Encoded protein: CASRHGASINTGAFF. V is TRBV6-1 and J is TRBJ1-1; unclear D gene. CDR1 is MNHNS, CDR2 SASEGT, per germline. The CDR3 spans 15 residues.

On this clonotype: This sequence may be a read error, since a much larger clone differs from it by one base. This sequence joins TRBV5-1 and TRBJ2-5; D perhaps matches TRBD2 (6 bases). The CDR3 consists of 15 residues. Germline CDR1 SGHRS, CDR2 YFSETQ. Here the CDR3 DNA reads TGCGCCGGCAGCTCGCCGGGAGCGTCAGGAGAGACCCAGTACTTC. It yields the protein CAGSSPGASGETQYF.

The chain combines TRBV25-1 with TRBJ2-7, with D maybe TRBD2 (6 bases). Trimming took off 6 bases at V and 3 bases at J, with 6 bases between the two ends. CDR1 and CDR2 (germline): MGHDK, SYGVNS. The CDR3 loop spans 11 amino acids. Here the CDR3 reads CASRDYYEQYF. Written as DNA, the CDR3 is TGTGCCAGCAGGGACTACTACGAGCAGTACTTC.

This clonotype has a single count. This may come from a read error, since a much larger clone is one base off. The chain carries TRBV4-2 and TRBJ2-5; D is unresolved. V shed 4 bases and J shed 11 bases, with 17 bases lying between them. Germline CDR1 LGHNA, CDR2 YNFKEQ. This CDR3 comprises 13 residues. CDR3 residues: CASSPQTYNEQYF. Written as DNA, the CDR3 is TGTGCCAGCAGCCCACAGACTTACAATGAGCAGTACTTC.

The sample holds a few counts of this clonotype. The chain is built from TRBV9 and TRBJ2-3, with 7 bases matching TRBD2. Per germline, CDR1 SGDLS and CDR2 YYNGEE. The CDR3 runs 15 residues. Germline trimming cut 0 bases from V and 6 bases from J; bases unmatched to any gene: 7. The CDR3 spells CASSVGGGRLDTQYF. CDR3 nucleotide sequence: TGTGCCAGCAGCGTAGGGGGGGGGAGGCTGGATACGCAGTATTTT. Using reference TRBV9 and TRBJ2-3 for the parts outside the CDR3, the full variable domain is DSGVTQTPKHLITATGQRVTLRCSPRSGDLSVYWYQQSLDQGLQFLIQYYNGEERAKGNILERFSAQQFPDLHSELNLSSLELGDSALYFCASSVGGGRLDTQYFGPGTRLTVL.

This clonotype was observed many times. The genes are TRBV7-2 and TRBJ2-1; maybe TRBD2 (6 bases). The CDR3 contains 15 residues. V was clipped by 5 bases and J by 2 bases, with 13 bases between them. Germline CDR1 reads SGHTA; CDR2 reads FQGNSA. CDR3 sequence: CASSPERVTYNEQFF. Here the CDR3 DNA reads TGTGCCAGCAGCCCAGAGCGGGTTACCTACAATGAGCAGTTCTTC.

The rearrangement uses TRBV5-6 and TRBJ1-2; the D is unclear. V shed 2 bases and J shed 5 bases, with 13 bases lying between them. Germline CDR1 SGHDT, CDR2 YYEEEE. The CDR3 length is 14 residues. The CDR3 spells CASSFRDKPYGYTF. CDR3 sequence (DNA): TGTGCCAGCAGCTTTCGCGACAAGCCGTATGGCTACACCTTC.

This clonotype was observed a single time. The DNA of the CDR3 is TGCAGTGCTGCCCGGGGACTAGCGACCAACAATGAGCAGTTCTTC. It yields the protein CSAARGLATNNEQFF. The V and J genes are TRBV20-1 and TRBJ2-1, with TRBD2 matching over 10 bases. Germline loops: CDR1 DFQATT, CDR2 SNEGSKA (reference sequence). V lost 5 bases to trimming and J lost 5 bases; unmatched junction nucleotides: 9. This CDR3 has 15 amino acids.

This clonotype was seen a single time. The gene calls are TRBV3-1 and TRBJ2-1; D possibly matches TRBD1 or TRBD2 (5 bases each). Trimming stripped 0 bases from V and 2 bases from J, with 8 bases between. Germline V CDR1 and CDR2: LGHDT, YNNKEL (reference sequence). The CDR3 extends over 15 amino acids. The CDR3 is CASSQDGGPYNEQFF. The DNA of the CDR3 is TGTGCCAGCAGCCAAGATGGGGGACCCTACAATGAGCAGTTCTTC.

The chain recombines TRBV9 with TRBJ1-6; D is undetermined. The germline CDR1 and CDR2 sequences are SGDLS and YYNGEE. Trimming stripped 0 bases from V and 5 bases from J, with 9 bases between. This CDR3 is built from 15 residues. The CDR3 is CASSVEPGNNSPLHF. The CDR3 bases are TGTGCCAGCAGCGTAGAACCCGGGAATAATTCACCCCTCCACTTT. Together with reference TRBV9 and TRBJ1-6, the CDR3 gives the full variable domain: DSGVTQTPKHLITATGQRVTLRCSPRSGDLSVYWYQQSLDQGLQFLIQYYNGEERAKGNILERFSAQQFPDLHSELNLSSLELGDSALYFCASSVEPGNNSPLHFGNGTRLTVT.

The table lists this clonotype with many counts. The chain carries TRBV5-1 and TRBJ1-2; D gene ambiguous. Germline loops: CDR1 SGHRS, CDR2 YFSETQ. CDR3 size: 13 residues. V was pared by 0 bases and J by 4 bases, with 7 bases between. The CDR3 is CASSLESGYGYTF. The DNA of the CDR3 is TGCGCCAGCAGCTTGGAGTCGGGCTATGGCTACACCTTC. The whole variable domain, filled in from reference TRBV5-1 and TRBJ1-2, reads KAGVTQTPRYLIKTRGQQVTLSCSPISGHRSVSWYQQTPGQGLQFLFEYFSETQRNKGNFPGRFSGRQFSNSRSEMNVSTLELGDSALYLCASSLESGYGYTFGSGTRLTVV.

This clonotype turned up a few times. This chain connects TRBV27 to TRBJ2-4; D may be TRBD1 (6 bases). Germline V lookup: CDR1 MNHEY, CDR2 SMNVEV (reference sequence). This CDR3 region has 12 residues. V lost 7 bases and J lost 9, with 13 bases in between. The CDR3 loop is CASIGDNGIQYF. As DNA, the CDR3 is TGTGCCAGCATAGGGGACAACGGCATTCAGTACTTC.

Concerning this clonotype: This may stem from a read error, because a much larger clone lies one nucleotide away. V gene TRBV29-1 combines with J gene TRBJ2-3, with D perhaps given as TRBD1 or TRBD2 (5 bases each). Germline-derived CDR1 and CDR2 are SQVTM and ANQGSEA. CDR3 length: 14 residues. This chain's CDR3 is CSVEAPQGADMQYF. The CDR3 DNA follows: TGCAGCGTCGAGGCGCCGCAGGGAGCAGATATGCAGTATTTT.